This TCR beta chain is drawn from a study of low-dose radiotherapy and immunotherapy resistance in tumors (dated by TCRdb to 2022 to 2024). Describing the broader study: In Cohort 1, each fraction delivered 0.5 Gy every 2 weeks, and the prescribed total PTV dose was 6.5 Gy. For Cohort 2, the dose was 1 Gy per fraction given every two weeks, adding up to 13 Gy in total across 26 weeks. Trial participants were not randomized into treatment groups. Starting on cycle 1 day 1, patients took 300 mg of aspirin by mouth once daily for four cycles. Intravenous cyclophosphamide at 200 mg/m2 was administered every two weeks, one day ahead of each radiation and immunotherapy administration. Eight patients were included in the translational analysis: three from the first dose cohort and the first five from the second dose cohort. Nivolumab was administered intravenously as a 240 mg flat dose every two weeks, and ipilimumab was administered intravenously at 1 mg/kg every six weeks.

Reading the label with the study, this specimen's time point is: before trial treatment. Donors were enrolled in RACIN, a single-arm phase I dose-escalation trial in which nivolumab, ipilimumab, aspirin, low-dose cyclophosphamide and low-dose radiotherapy were combined. Eligible patients had advanced, TIL-negative solid tumors. V is pruned by 6 bases and J by 10 bases, leaving 12 bases of the junction without a gene match. Taken from cysteine to phenylalanine, the CDR3 has 15 residues. Only CDR3 DNA remains: 45 bases, in frame from the first base. TCRdb lists the instrument as Illumina HiSeq 2500. First-strand cDNA was synthesized with Superscript III and a set of TRAV- and TRBV-specific primers, covering both TCRalpha and TCRbeta chains. TCRs were amplified with Phusion for approximately 18 PCR cycles, with a constant-region primer paired with the adapter attached to the V primers. The isolated mRNA was amplified using the MessageAmp II aRNA Amplification Kit, with in vitro transcription performed for roughly 15 hours at 37 degrees C. The Dynabeads mRNA DIRECT Purification Kit was used to isolate the mRNA for TCR sequencing. Indexed Illumina adapters were added in a second Phusion PCR of approximately 27 cycles, after which AMPure XP beads were used to purify the products. Per the source publication's procedure: Using custom Perl scripts, TCR sequences that encoded the same protein were pooled, out-of-frame sequences were dropped, and the abundance of each clonotype was calculated. The analysis excluded TCR sequences that were supported by just one read. The metrics used to describe the repertoires included Shannon entropy, Gini index, clonality, richness, and the frequency of TCRs shared between repertoires. TCRdb trimmed the raw reads at Q25, called clones with MiXCR and kept productive beta chains. Identical CDR3 protein sequences are pooled into one entry, listed with their most common genes and DNA. TCRdb, not the original authors, processed these V and J calls. The table for this sample lists about 64,000 distinct CDR3 sequences; less than 30% of them were counted only once. Roughly 7% of the sample belongs to the ten largest clones.

On this clonotype: This clone's antigen is unknown. This likely stems from a read error, as it lies one base from a far larger clone.

The TCR was taken from a male donor with rectosigmoid adenocarcinoma. The V gene is TRBV12-3 or TRBV12-4 and the J gene is TRBJ2-1; 10 bases in the junction line up with TRBD2. The sequences come from PBMCs, collected before treatment. CDR3 loop: CASSRISGRLHEQFF. At the DNA level, the sequence is TGTGCCAGCAGCCGCATTAGCGGGAGGCTTCACGAGCAGTTCTTC.